This T cell receptor beta chain emerged from a study of CD8+CD57+ T cells in acquired aplastic anemia. About the study: CD4+ and CD8+ cells, once sorted, gave DNA averaging roughly 3.2 ug. Study-wide results and caveats: The study identified roughly 29 CD8+ CDR3 sequences shared by patients and controls.

In this sample, this clonotype turned up many times. Its matching antigen is unknown. Those patients picked for sequencing had displayed CD8+CD57+ cell expansion on flow cytometry. The study sampled blood from patients who had received no therapy. Investigators profiled TCR beta VDJ and CDR3 from genomic DNA template. MiXCR was run by TCRdb on the reads, yielding one entry per CDR3 protein. The table includes 190,000 or so distinct CDR3 sequences, roughly 50% detected once. Germline V gives CDR1 SGHRS, CDR2 YFSETQ. This CDR3 contains 15 residues. V lost 0 bases, J lost 2 bases, and 3 bases stayed unmatched.

The clonotype originates from a human donor with aplastic anemia. This chain uses TRBV5-1 with TRBJ2-3; 7 bases align to TRBD1. The specimen sequenced was sorted CD4+, CD8+, or CD8+CD57+ T cells (not recorded which) from PBMCs. This CDR3 is CASSLAGGITDTQYF. The CDR3 coding sequence is TGCGCCAGCAGCTTGGCAGGGGGAATCACAGATACGCAGTATTTT.